This T cell receptor beta chain was retrieved from a study of blood T cell repertoires in COVID-19 (dated by TCRdb to about 2020). Concerning the study at large: The collaborator samples originated in the United States, Italy and Spain and spanned the acute and convalescent phases of COVID-19. The prospective study material was composed of cDNA or gDNA derived from T cells, B-cell-depleted T cells, or PBMCs. Subjects who had been exposed to COVID-19, were actively infected with it, or had recovered from it provided the deeply sampled blood TCRbeta repertoires that made up the dataset. The repertoires were released in a freely available public database meant as a resource for research on the immune response to SARS-CoV-2. The samples were drawn from two sources: the first 160 participants of the ongoing ImmuneRACE study, and approximately 1,300 subjects contributed by 6 global collaborators. A de-identified subject ID, COVID-19 status, age in years and sex were almost always included in the sample metadata. Where available, HLA class I and class II types were obtained from metadata supplied by the sample provider rather than from assay-based typing. Summary of the overall study and its limitations: The amount of clinical and demographic metadata varied by source and participant and was provided uncurated.

As regards this clone: Its target antigen remains unknown. No much larger clonotype is one base removed from it; base qualities were not supplied.

Enrolling through a virtual design, the prospective study's participants ranged in age from roughly 18 to 90 years and lived across more than 20 United States geographic areas. Cohort assignment in the prospective study relied on participant-reported clinical history from a screening survey and a study questionnaire. Recovered participants in ImmuneRACE Cohort 3 were defined by two consecutive negative NP/OP PCR tests, clearance by a healthcare professional, or resolution of symptoms. In the prospective study, mobile phlebotomists collected whole blood, serum and a nasopharyngeal or oropharyngeal swab from each participant. Additional blood draws and questionnaires over an approximately two-month period could optionally be provided by prospective study participants. Prospective study blood samples were shipped either frozen or at room temperature before DNA extraction. TCRbeta CDR3 regions were amplified from genomic DNA by means of the immunoSEQ Assay, a bias-controlled multiplex PCR. The study's processing was this. The number of nucleated cells in each sample was estimated by amplification of reference gene primers within the assay. Sequence reads were collapsed and filtered to measure the absolute abundance of every unique TCRbeta CDR3 rearrangement. For each sample, productive Simpson clonality was calculated as the square root of Simpson's diversity index over productive rearrangements. TCRdb provides this immuneACCESS table in a form limited to in-frame rearrangements. Some clones are lacking; in checked studies, under half of them reflect an unresolved V gene, and why the rest are absent is not known. V and J calls and clone size come straight from that table; D and trimming were deduced from the DNA. The sample profile shows some 400,000 clones; more than 80% of them were found once. Roughly 1.1% of the sample rests with the top ten.

The germline V and J ends show losses of 3 bases and 5 bases respectively, and no gene match explains 11 bases of the junction. The CDR3, from cysteine to phenylalanine, totals 17 residues. The CDR3 DNA has 51 bases and is translated from base 1. From the germline V gene, CDR1 is MGHRA and CDR2 is YSYEKL. The receptor comes from a man aged 25-45 years who had recovered from COVID-19. This chain is built from TRBV4-1 and TRBJ2-7; 12 bases in between match TRBD1. Sequenced: PBMCs or T cells enriched from blood (not recorded which). The CDR3 region has the sequence CASSQSISGQGAHEQYF. The base sequence is TGCGCCAGCAGCCAGAGTATATCGGGACAGGGGGCCCACGAGCAGTACTTC.